A single sample gave rise to the 24 T cell receptor beta chains below, sequenced in a study of shared clonotypes between healthy human individuals. Only in-frame clones appear in the TCRdb table, and some are missing; sequencing was by immunoSEQ multiplex PCR. The table records 400,000 to 600,000 clones, around 79% of them present only once. Sequenced input: PBMCs. Source of these receptors: a woman aged 40-49 years in good health. Some clones in this sample may be carry-over from other donors' samples.

The V call is TRBV28, the J call TRBJ1-4; tentative D call: TRBD1 (5 bases). Germline CDR1 and CDR2: MDHEN and SYDVKM. The ends were cut back, 5 bases at V and 6 bases at J, with 10 bases in the middle. The CDR3 extends over 13 amino acids. CDR3 region: CASSGGSYEKLFF. Written as DNA, the CDR3 is TGTGCCAGCAGTGGGGGTTCTTATGAAAAACTGTTTTTT.

The CDR3 sequence is CASSLARLAGDGTGELFF. CDR3 bases: TGCGCCAGCAGCTTGGCAAGACTAGCGGGAGATGGCACCGGGGAGCTGTTTTTT. This sequence joins TRBV5-1 and TRBJ2-2; the match to TRBD2 covers 12 bases. There are 18 residues in the CDR3. Germline V gene data show CDR1 as SGHRS and CDR2 as YFSETQ. Trimming took 0 bases from V and 4 from J; bases not matched to a gene: 7. Using reference TRBV5-1 and TRBJ2-2 for the parts outside the CDR3, the full variable domain is KAGVTQTPRYLIKTRGQQVTLSCSPISGHRSVSWYQQTPGQGLQFLFEYFSETQRNKGNFPGRFSGRQFSNSRSEMNVSTLELGDSALYLCASSLARLAGDGTGELFFGEGSRLTVL.

This rearrangement joins TRBV7-9 to TRBJ2-1; the D gene is possibly TRBD2 (6 bases). This CDR3 has 16 residues. CDR1 and CDR2 (germline): SEHNR, FQNEAQ (reference sequence). Trimming took off 4 bases at V and 5 bases at J, with 18 bases between the two ends. The CDR3 spells CASSSGLGTLHNEQFF. In nucleotides, the CDR3 is TGTGCCAGCAGCTCAGGCCTCGGGACTCTCCACAATGAGCAGTTCTTC.

This rearrangement joins TRBV27 to TRBJ2-5; 8 nucleotides match TRBD1. Judging by the DNA end, TRBJ2-7 fits better; the J call may be wrong. The CDR3 extends over 16 amino acids. Germline V CDR1 and CDR2: MNHEY, SMNVEV (reference sequence). DNA of the CDR3: TGTGCCAGCAGCCCCGGGACAGGCAGGAGCTCCTACGAGCAGTACTTC. It translates to CASSPGTGRSSYEQYF.

The rearrangement joins TRBV7-3 to TRBJ1-1, with D possibly being TRBD1 (5 bases). The CDR3 covers 16 residues. Trimming took 0 bases from V and 6 from J, leaving 17 bases between them. Looked up from germline, CDR1 is SGHTA and CDR2 is FQGTGA. This chain's CDR3 is CASSLTGRSRFSEAFF. CDR3 DNA sequence: TGTGCCAGCAGCTTAACGGGGCGAAGTCGCTTTTCTGAAGCTTTCTTT.

The chain joins TRBV9 to TRBJ2-1; D perhaps matches TRBD1 (6 bases). Looked up from germline, CDR1 is SGDLS and CDR2 is YYNGEE. CDR3 length: 14 residues. The ends were cut back, 0 bases at V and 4 bases at J, with 8 bases in the middle. In DNA form, the CDR3 reads TGTGCCAGCAGCGTAGGGACAGCTTACAATGAGCAGTTCTTC. Translating gives CASSVGTAYNEQFF. The variable domain in full, completed from reference TRBV9 and TRBJ2-1, reads DSGVTQTPKHLITATGQRVTLRCSPRSGDLSVYWYQQSLDQGLQFLIQYYNGEERAKGNILERFSAQQFPDLHSELNLSSLELGDSALYFCASSVGTAYNEQFFGPGTRLTVL.

V gene TRBV4-1 combines with J gene TRBJ2-1; D remains ambiguous. The CDR3 is 14 amino acids. Germline values: CDR1 MGHRA, CDR2 YSYEKL. Trimming removed 2 bases at V and 8 bases at J, with 13 bases between. The CDR3 DNA sequence: TGCGCCAGCAGCCAACTCCCTCGCTCTCATGAGCAGTTCTTC. Residues: CASSQLPRSHEQFF.

About this clone itself: At the DNA level, this CDR3 is encoded by other sequences in the same sample as well. The chain is built from TRBV27 and TRBJ2-1; D is unresolved. The CDR3 totals 11 residues. Germline assignment: CDR1 MNHEY and CDR2 SMNVEV (reference sequence). V lost 3 bases, J lost 4 bases, and 1 base lay in between. The CDR3 region has the DNA TGTGCCAGCAGTTTTTACAATGAGCAGTTCTTC. Residues: CASSFYNEQFF.

This rearrangement joins TRBV6-6 to TRBJ1-5; unclear D gene. Trimming cost V 6 bases and J 1 base, with 10 bases left between them. This CDR3 has 14 amino acids. Germline CDR1 and CDR2: MNHNY and SVGAGI (reference sequence). The CDR3 spells CASREGTSNQPQHF. CDR3 nucleotide sequence: TGTGCCAGCAGGGAGGGTACCAGCAATCAGCCCCAGCATTTT.

CDR3 in DNA: TGTGCCAGCAGCTTGCTTGAGGGTGGTGAGCAGTTCTTC. As protein: CASSLLEGGEQFF. The rearrangement uses TRBV5-8 and TRBJ2-1; D is possibly TRBD2 (5 bases). V was cut by 1 base and J by 9 bases, with 11 bases left in between. Germline CDR1 SGHTS, CDR2 YDEGEE. This CDR3 has 13 amino acids. The full variable domain, its missing parts supplied by reference TRBV5-8 and TRBJ2-1, is EAGVTQSPTHLIKTRGQQATLRCSPISGHTSVYWYQQALGLGLQFLLWYDEGEERNRGNFPPRFSGRQFPNYSSELNVNALELEDSALYLCASSLLEGGEQFFGPGTRLTVL.

The chain couples TRBV6-6 to TRBJ2-7; 8 nucleotides match TRBD2. Germline assignment: CDR1 MNHNY and CDR2 SVGAGI (reference sequence). CDR3 length equals 16 residues. Trimming took 6 bases from V and 3 from J; bases not matched to a gene: 13. CDR3 DNA sequence: TGTGCCAGCAGATCTCCCCGAGCGGGAGAAAACTACGAGCAGTACTTC. Protein product: CASRSPRAGENYEQYF.

This clone is a singleton in its sample. The chain uses TRBV30 and TRBJ1-6; no clear D gene. The V gene's germline CDR1 is GTSNPN and CDR2 SVGIG (reference sequence). The ends were cut back, 2 bases at V and 0 bases at J, with 17 bases in the middle. The CDR3 runs to 18 residues. CDR3 residues: CAWSSRAGGSSYNSPLHF. For the CDR3, the DNA is TGTGCCTGGAGTTCACGGGCGGGAGGGAGCTCCTATAATTCACCCCTCCACTTT. The variable domain in full, with the rest retrieved from reference TRBV30 and TRBJ1-6, is SQTIHQWPATLVQPVGSPLSLECTVEGTSNPNLYWYRQAAGRGLQLLFYSVGIGQISSEVPQNLSASRPQDRQFILSSKKLLLSDSGFYLCAWSSRAGGSSYNSPLHFGNGTRLTVT.

This sequence joins TRBV5-1 and TRBJ2-1, with 8 bases matching TRBD1. This CDR3 region has 14 residues. V lost 3 bases to trimming and J lost 7 bases; unmatched junction nucleotides: 6. Germline CDR1 reads SGHRS; CDR2 reads YFSETQ. In DNA form, the CDR3 reads TGCGCCAGCAGCTCTCCAGGGGGCAGTAATGAGCAGTTCTTC. It yields the protein CASSSPGGSNEQFF.

V and J are TRBV5-4 and TRBJ2-5; the match to TRBD1 covers 8 bases. CDR1 and CDR2 from the germline V gene are SGHNT and YYREEE (reference sequence). After removal of 2 bases from V and 2 bases from J, the junction contained 5 bases not matched to a gene. The CDR3 runs 15 residues. The CDR3 reads CASSFGQGIQETQYF. The CDR3 coding sequence is TGTGCCAGCAGCTTCGGACAGGGAATACAAGAGACCCAGTACTTC.

This clone was seen ten or more times. The rearrangement uses TRBV19 and TRBJ2-7; no clear D. Trimming removed 7 bases at V and 1 base at J, with 14 bases between. The CDR3 runs to 14 residues. Germline V gene data show CDR1 as LNHDA and CDR2 as SQIVND (reference sequence). The CDR3, as DNA: TGTGCCAGTAAGGTGGATCATGATTCCTACGAGCAGTACTTC. It yields the protein CASKVDHDSYEQYF.

This sequence joins TRBV19 and TRBJ1-1; the D gene is possibly TRBD1 (6 bases). V lost 1 base, J lost 3 bases, and 9 bases lay in between. The germline V gene has CDR1 LNHDA and CDR2 SQIVND (reference sequence). This CDR3 comprises 14 residues. The chain's CDR3 is CASSIAGAHTEAFF. CDR3 coding DNA: TGTGCCAGTAGTATAGCAGGGGCGCACACTGAAGCTTTCTTT.

This chain links TRBV6-1 with TRBJ1-3; D is uncertain. Germline loops: CDR1 MNHNS, CDR2 SASEGT. The CDR3 spans 15 residues. V gave up 4 bases and J gave up 2 bases, with 12 bases separating them. In DNA, the CDR3 is TGTGCCAGCAGTGCATCAACAGAAACTGGAAACACCATATATTTT. It codes for CASSASTETGNTIYF.

This clone occurred many times. The chain recombines TRBV28 with TRBJ2-5; 9 bases are shared with TRBD1. Trimming removed 6 bases from V and 3 bases from J; junction bases left unmatched: 5. The CDR3 consists of 14 residues. Germline V gene data show CDR1 as MDHEN and CDR2 as SYDVKM. The CDR3 protein is CASSGQGPKETQYF. For the CDR3, the DNA is TGTGCCAGCAGCGGACAGGGGCCTAAAGAGACCCAGTACTTC.

J is TRBJ2-2 and V is TRBV18; 7 nucleotides match TRBD1. This CDR3 has 17 residues. Germline CDR1 and CDR2: KGHSH and LQKENI. V dropped 1 base and J dropped 1; count of bases not matched to a gene: 6. The CDR3 is CASSPRKGDRNTGELFF. The CDR3 coding sequence is TGTGCCAGCTCACCACGTAAGGGGGACAGGAACACCGGGGAGCTGTTTTTT. Variable domain in full (rest from reference TRBV18 and TRBJ2-2): NAGVMQNPRHLVRRRGQEARLRCSPMKGHSHVYWYRQLPEEGLKFMVYLQKENIIDESGMPKERFSAEFPKEGPSILRIQQVVRGDSAAYFCASSPRKGDRNTGELFFGEGSRLTVL.

The chain carries TRBV18 and TRBJ1-1; D not certain. The germline V and J ends were trimmed by 6 bases and 7 bases, with 12 bases remaining between them. The CDR3 sequence is 12 residues long. Germline V gene lookup returns CDR1 KGHSH and CDR2 LQKENI. This CDR3 reads CASSPKADEAFF. In DNA, the CDR3 is TGTGCCAGCTCGCCCAAGGCTGATGAAGCTTTCTTT.

The chain couples TRBV18 to TRBJ2-2; 8 nucleotides line up with TRBD2. Germline CDR1 KGHSH, CDR2 LQKENI. There are 16 residues in the CDR3. V lost 3 bases to trimming and J lost 0 bases; unmatched junction nucleotides: 3. The CDR3 DNA reads as TGTGCCAGCTCACCCGAACTAGCGGCGAACACCGGGGAGCTGTTTTTT. This encodes CASSPELAANTGELFF. Variable domain in full (rest from reference TRBV18 and TRBJ2-2): NAGVMQNPRHLVRRRGQEARLRCSPMKGHSHVYWYRQLPEEGLKFMVYLQKENIIDESGMPKERFSAEFPKEGPSILRIQQVVRGDSAAYFCASSPELAANTGELFFGEGSRLTVL.

CDR3 amino acids: CASSPRVSGANVLTF. The CDR3 DNA sequence: TGTGCCAGCAGCCCCCGGGTGTCTGGGGCCAACGTCCTGACTTTC. This rearrangement joins TRBV13 to TRBJ2-6, with D uncertain. CDR3 length: 15 amino acids. V was shortened by 5 bases and J by 1 base, with 9 bases between the two germline ends. Per germline, CDR1 PRHDT and CDR2 FYEKMQ (reference sequence).

V gene TRBV13 combines with J gene TRBJ1-2, with 7 bases aligning to TRBD1. With 5 bases clipped from V and 8 bases from J, the junction kept 8 bases outside the gene matches. The CDR3 extends over 13 amino acids. The germline V gene encodes CDR1 PRHDT and CDR2 FYEKMQ (reference sequence). CDR3 region: CASSENRGTGYTF. The CDR3 nucleotides read TGTGCCAGCAGCGAGAACAGGGGAACGGGCTACACCTTC.

This clone was observed a few times. This chain uses TRBV5-1 with TRBJ2-1, with 9 positions matching TRBD2. Losses at the gene ends were 4 bases for V and 7 bases for J; bases not matched to a gene: 12. There are 16 residues in the CDR3. Germline loops: CDR1 SGHRS, CDR2 YFSETQ. CDR3 coding DNA: TGCGCCAGCAGCAACCTAGCGGGACCCGGCGTAAATGAGCAGTTCTTC. Protein product: CASSNLAGPGVNEQFF. Full variable domain (remainder filled in from reference TRBV5-1 and TRBJ2-1): KAGVTQTPRYLIKTRGQQVTLSCSPISGHRSVSWYQQTPGQGLQFLFEYFSETQRNKGNFPGRFSGRQFSNSRSEMNVSTLELGDSALYLCASSNLAGPGVNEQFFGPGTRLTVL.